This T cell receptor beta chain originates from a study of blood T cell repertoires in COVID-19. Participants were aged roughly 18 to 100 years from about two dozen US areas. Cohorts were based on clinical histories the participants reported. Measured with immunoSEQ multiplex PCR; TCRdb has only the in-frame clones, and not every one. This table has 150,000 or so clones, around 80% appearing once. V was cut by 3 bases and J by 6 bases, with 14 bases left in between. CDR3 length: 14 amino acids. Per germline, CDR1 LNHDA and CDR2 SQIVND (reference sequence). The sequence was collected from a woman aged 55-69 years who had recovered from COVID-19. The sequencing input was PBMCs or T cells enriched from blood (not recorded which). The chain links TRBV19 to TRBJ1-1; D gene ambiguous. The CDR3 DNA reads TGTGCCAGTAGTATCGAGGGAGGCAGATCTGAAGCTTTCTTT. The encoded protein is CASSIEGGRSEAFF. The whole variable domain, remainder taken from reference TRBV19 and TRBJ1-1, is DGGITQSPKYLFRKEGQNVTLSCEQNLNHDAMYWYRQDPGQGLRLIYYSQIVNDFQKGDIAEGYSVSREKKESFPLTVTSAQKNPTAFYLCASSIEGGRSEAFFGQGTRLTVV.